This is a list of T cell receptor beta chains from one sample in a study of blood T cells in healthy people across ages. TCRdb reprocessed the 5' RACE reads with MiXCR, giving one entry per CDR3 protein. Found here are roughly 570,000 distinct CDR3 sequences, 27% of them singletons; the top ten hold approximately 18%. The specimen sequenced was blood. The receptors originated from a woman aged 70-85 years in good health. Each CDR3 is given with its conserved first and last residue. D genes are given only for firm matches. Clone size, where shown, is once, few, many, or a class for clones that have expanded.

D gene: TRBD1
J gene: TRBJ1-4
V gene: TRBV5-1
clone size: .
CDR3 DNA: TGCGCCAGCAGCTCCTTCGGACAGGACGAAAAACTGTTTTTT
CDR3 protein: CASSSFGQDEKLFF

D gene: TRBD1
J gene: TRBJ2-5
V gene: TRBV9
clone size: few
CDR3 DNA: TGTGCCAGCAGCGTCACGGGCAGGGGGCGGGAGACCCAGTACTTC
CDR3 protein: CASSVTGRGRETQYF

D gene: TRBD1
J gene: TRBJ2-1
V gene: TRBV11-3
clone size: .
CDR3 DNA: TGTGCCAGCACCCGTAGAAGTTCAGGACAGGGAATCGGTGAGCAGTTCTTC
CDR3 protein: CASTRRSSGQGIGEQFF

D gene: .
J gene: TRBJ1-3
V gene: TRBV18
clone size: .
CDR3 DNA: TGTGCCAGCTCACCAGGGCAAGGAACCATATATTTT
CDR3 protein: CASSPGQGTIYF

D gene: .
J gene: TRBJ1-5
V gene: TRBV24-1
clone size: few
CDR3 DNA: TGTGCCACCAGTGATCCTACCCTAGCGGGACAGCCCCAGCATTTT
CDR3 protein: CATSDPTLAGQPQHF

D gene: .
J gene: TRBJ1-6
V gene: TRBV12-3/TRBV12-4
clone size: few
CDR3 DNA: TGTGCCAGCAGTTTAGGGCACCTCCAGAATTCACCCCTCCACTTT
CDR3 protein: CASSLGHLQNSPLHF

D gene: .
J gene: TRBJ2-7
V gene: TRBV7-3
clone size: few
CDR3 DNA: TGTGCCAGCAGCTTAACAGTAGGGGGCGAGCAGTACTTC
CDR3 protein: CASSLTVGGEQYF

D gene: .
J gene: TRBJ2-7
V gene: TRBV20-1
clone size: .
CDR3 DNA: TGCAGTGCTAGAGAGGGCAGTGGGCTAGCAGACCAGTTATTC
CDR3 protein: CSAREGSGLADQLF

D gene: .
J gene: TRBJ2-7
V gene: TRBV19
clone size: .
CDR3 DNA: TGTGCCAGTAGTACCAGGAGGCGAGACGAGCAGTACTTC
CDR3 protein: CASSTRRRDEQYF

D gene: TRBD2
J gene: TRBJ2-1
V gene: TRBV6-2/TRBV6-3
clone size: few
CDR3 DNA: TGTGCCAGCAGCCTACTAGCGGGGAATAATGAGCAGTTCTTC
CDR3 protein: CASSLLAGNNEQFF

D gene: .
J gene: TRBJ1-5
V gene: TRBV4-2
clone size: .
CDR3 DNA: TGTGCCAGCAGCCAAGGGAGCCTTATCAATCAGCCCCAGCATTTT
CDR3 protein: CASSQGSLINQPQHF

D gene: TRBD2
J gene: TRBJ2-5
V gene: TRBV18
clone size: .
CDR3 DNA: TGTGCCAGCTTGCGGGACTACCGACAAGAGACCCAGTACTTC
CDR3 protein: CASLRDYRQETQYF

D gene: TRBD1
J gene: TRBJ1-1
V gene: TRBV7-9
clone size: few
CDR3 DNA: TGTGCCAGCAGCACCAGACAGGGGGTCGCGGAAGCTTTCTTT
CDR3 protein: CASSTRQGVAEAFF

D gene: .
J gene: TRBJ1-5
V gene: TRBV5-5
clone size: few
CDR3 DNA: TGTGCCAGCAGCTTGGGTCTAGGTAATCAGCCCCAGCATTTT
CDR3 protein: CASSLGLGNQPQHF

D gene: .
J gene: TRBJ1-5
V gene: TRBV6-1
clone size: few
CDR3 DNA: TGTGCCAGCAGCAGTGGCCAGCCCCAGCATTTT
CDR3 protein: CASSSGQPQHF

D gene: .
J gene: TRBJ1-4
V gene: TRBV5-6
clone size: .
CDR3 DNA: TGTGCCAGCAGCGTAAGGGGTCTTCGGGAAAAACTGTTTTTT
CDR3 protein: CASSVRGLREKLFF

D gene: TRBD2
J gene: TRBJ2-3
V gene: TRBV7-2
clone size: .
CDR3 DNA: TGTGCCAGCACCCAGGGGCTAGCGGGAGGAAGGGTCACAGATACGCAGTATTTT
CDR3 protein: CASTQGLAGGRVTDTQYF

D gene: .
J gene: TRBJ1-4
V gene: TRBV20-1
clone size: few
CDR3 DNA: TGCAGTGCTACCGGGCCCGACAATGAAAAACTGTTTTTT
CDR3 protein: CSATGPDNEKLFF

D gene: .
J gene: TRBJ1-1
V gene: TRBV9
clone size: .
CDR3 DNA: TGTGCCAGCAGCCCTCGTGGGGATATGAACACTGAAGCTTTCTTT
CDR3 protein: CASSPRGDMNTEAFF

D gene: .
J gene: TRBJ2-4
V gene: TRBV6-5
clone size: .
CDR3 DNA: TGTGCCGGCAGTCTAGGGACCGCTCGGGACATTCAGTACTTC
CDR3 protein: CAGSLGTARDIQYF

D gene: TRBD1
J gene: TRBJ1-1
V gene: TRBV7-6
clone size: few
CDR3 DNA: TGTGCCAGCAGCAATAGGGGACAGGGGCAAGAAGCTTTCTTT
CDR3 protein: CASSNRGQGQEAFF

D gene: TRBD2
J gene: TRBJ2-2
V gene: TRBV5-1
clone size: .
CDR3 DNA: TGCGCCAGCAGCCTGGCGGGAGGAGCTCAAATAGGGGTGAACACCGGGGAGCTGTTTTTT
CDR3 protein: CASSLAGGAQIGVNTGELFF

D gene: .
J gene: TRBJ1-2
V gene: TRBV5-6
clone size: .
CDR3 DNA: TGTGCCAGCAGCACCGACGGGACTGTCGGCTACACCTTC
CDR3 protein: CASSTDGTVGYTF

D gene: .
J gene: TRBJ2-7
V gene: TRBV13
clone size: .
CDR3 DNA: TGTGCCAGCAGCCCCAGGGACTCCTACGAGCAGTACTTC
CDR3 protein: CASSPRDSYEQYF

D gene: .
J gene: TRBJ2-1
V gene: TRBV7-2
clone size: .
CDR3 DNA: TGTGCCAGCAGCCCATCGAGCTCCTACAATGAGCAGTTCTTC
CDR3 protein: CASSPSSSYNEQFF

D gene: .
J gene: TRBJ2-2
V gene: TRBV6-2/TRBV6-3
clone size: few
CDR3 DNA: TGTGCCAGCAGTTACCGCGGCCCGAACACCGGGGAGCTGTTTTTT
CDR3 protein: CASSYRGPNTGELFF

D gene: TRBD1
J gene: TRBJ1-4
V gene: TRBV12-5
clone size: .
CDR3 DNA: TGTGCTAGTGGCCCGGGACAGCTTAATGAAAAACTGTTTTTT
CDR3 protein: CASGPGQLNEKLFF

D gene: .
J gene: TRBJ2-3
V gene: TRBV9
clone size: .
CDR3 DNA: TGTGCCAGCAGCGACGGTAGCACAGATACGCAGTATTTT
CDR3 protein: CASSDGSTDTQYF

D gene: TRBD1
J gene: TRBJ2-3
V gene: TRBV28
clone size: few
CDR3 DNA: TGTGCCAGCAGCTTGGGACAGGGTCTAGATACGCAGTATTTT
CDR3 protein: CASSLGQGLDTQYF